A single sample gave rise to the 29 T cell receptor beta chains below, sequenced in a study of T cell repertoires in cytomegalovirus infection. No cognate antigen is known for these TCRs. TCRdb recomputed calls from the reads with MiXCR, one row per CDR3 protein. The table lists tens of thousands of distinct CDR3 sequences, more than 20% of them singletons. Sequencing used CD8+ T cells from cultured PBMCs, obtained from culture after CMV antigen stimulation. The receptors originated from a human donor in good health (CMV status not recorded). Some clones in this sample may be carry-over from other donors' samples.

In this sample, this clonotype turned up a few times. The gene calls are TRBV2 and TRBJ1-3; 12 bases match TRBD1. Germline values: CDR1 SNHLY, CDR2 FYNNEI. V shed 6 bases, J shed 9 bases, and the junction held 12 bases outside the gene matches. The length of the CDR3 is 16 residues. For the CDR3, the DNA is TGTGCCAGCAGAAATCCGGGACAGGGGGCGCTGGGCACCATATATTTT. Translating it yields CASRNPGQGALGTIYF. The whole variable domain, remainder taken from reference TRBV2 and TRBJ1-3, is EPEVTQTPSHQVTQMGQEVILRCVPISNHLYFYWYRQILGQKVEFLVSFYNNEISEKSEIFDDQFSVERPDGSNFTLKIRSTKLEDSAMYFCASRNPGQGALGTIYFGEGSWLTVV.

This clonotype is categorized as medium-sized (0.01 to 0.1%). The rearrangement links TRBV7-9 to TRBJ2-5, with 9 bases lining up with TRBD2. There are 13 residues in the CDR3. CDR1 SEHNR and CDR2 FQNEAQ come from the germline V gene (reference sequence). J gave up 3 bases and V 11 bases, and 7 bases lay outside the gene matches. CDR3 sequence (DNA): TGTGCCTGTTTGACTAGCGGTAAAGAGACCCAGTACTTC. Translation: CACLTSGKETQYF.

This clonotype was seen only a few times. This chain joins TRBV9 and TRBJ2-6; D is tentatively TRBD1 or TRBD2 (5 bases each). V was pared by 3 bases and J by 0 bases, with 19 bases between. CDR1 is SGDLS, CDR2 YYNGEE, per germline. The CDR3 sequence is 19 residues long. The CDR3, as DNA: TGTGCCAGCAGCGCCCCATGGGGGACCCATATCTCTGGGGCCAACGTCCTGACTTTC. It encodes CASSAPWGTHISGANVLTF.

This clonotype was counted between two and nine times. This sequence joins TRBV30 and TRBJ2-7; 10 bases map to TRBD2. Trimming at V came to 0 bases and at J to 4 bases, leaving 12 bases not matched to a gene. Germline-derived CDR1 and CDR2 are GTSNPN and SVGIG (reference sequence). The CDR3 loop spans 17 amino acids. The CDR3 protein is CAWSVSASGSPGYEQYF. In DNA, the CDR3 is TGTGCCTGGAGTGTATCTGCTAGCGGGAGCCCCGGGTACGAGCAGTACTTC.

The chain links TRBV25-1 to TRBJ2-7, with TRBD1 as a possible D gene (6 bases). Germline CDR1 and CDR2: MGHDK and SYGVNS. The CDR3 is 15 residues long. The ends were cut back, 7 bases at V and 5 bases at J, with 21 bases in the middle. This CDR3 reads CASIPQQGFSDEQYF. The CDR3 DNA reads TGTGCCAGCATCCCCCAACAGGGTTTCTCGGACGAGCAGTACTTC.

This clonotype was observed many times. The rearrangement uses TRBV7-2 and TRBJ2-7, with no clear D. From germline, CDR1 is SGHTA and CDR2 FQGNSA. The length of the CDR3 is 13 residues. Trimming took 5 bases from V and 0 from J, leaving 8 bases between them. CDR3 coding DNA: TGTGCCAGCAGCGCATTCCTCTCCTACGAGCAGTACTTC. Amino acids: CASSAFLSYEQYF.

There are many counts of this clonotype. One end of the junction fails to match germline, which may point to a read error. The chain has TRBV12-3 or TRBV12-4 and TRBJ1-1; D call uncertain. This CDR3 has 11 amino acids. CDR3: CASSSNAEAFF. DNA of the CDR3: TGTGCCAGCAGTTCGAACGCTGAAGCTTTCTTT.

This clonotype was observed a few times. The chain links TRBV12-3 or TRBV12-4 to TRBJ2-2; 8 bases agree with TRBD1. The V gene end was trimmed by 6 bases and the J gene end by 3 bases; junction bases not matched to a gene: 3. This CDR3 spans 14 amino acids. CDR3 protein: CASSDRGDTGELFF. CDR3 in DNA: TGTGCCAGCAGCGACAGGGGAGACACCGGGGAGCTGTTTTTT.

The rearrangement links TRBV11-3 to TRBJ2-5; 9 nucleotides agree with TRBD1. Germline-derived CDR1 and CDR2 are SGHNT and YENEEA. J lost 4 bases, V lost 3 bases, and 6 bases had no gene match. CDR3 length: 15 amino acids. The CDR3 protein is CASSFTGGAGETQYF. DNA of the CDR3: TGTGCCAGCAGCTTTACAGGGGGCGCGGGAGAGACCCAGTACTTC.

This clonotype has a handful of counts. CDR3 bases: TGCGCCAGCAGCCCTTGGACAGGAATCGACTATGGCTACACCTTC. Translating gives CASSPWTGIDYGYTF. The chain links TRBV4-3 to TRBJ1-2, with TRBD1 matching 7 bases. Germline CDR1 and CDR2: LGHNA and YSLEER. With 4 bases clipped from V and 3 bases from J, the junction kept 8 bases outside the gene matches. The CDR3 has 15 residues.

The CDR3 DNA sequence: TGTGCCAGCAGTTCTACCGAGGGACTACCAGAGACCCAGTACTTC. This translates into CASSSTEGLPETQYF. V is TRBV6-2 or TRBV6-3 and J is TRBJ2-5; 7 bases are shared with TRBD2. There are 15 residues in the CDR3. Trimming removed 4 bases from V and 4 bases from J; junction bases left unmatched: 9. Germline CDR1 and CDR2: MNHEY and SVGEGT.

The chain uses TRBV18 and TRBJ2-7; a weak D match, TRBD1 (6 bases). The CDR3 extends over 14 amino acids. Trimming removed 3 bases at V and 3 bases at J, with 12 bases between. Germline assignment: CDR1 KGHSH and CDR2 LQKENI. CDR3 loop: CASSPATGSYEQYF. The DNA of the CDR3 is TGTGCCAGCTCACCCGCCACAGGGAGCTACGAGCAGTACTTC.

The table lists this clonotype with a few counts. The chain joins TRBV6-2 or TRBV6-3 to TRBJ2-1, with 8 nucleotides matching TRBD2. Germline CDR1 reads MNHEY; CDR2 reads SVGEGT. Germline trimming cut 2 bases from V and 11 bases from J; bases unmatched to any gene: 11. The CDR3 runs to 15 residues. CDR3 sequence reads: CASSYPGGLQSKQFF. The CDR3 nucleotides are TGTGCCAGCAGTTACCCGGGAGGGTTACAATCGAAGCAGTTCTTC.

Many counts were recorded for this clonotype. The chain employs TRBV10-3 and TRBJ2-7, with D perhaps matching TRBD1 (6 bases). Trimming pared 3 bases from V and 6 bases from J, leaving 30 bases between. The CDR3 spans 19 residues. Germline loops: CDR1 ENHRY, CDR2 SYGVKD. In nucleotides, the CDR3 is TGTGCCATCAGTGAAATGGACAGACCACCTCGTCTTACCCGGGGCGAGCAGTACTTC. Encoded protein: CAISEMDRPPRLTRGEQYF.

The CDR3, as DNA: TGTGCCAGCAGTCACCCCTACCCCGAGCGGGGTGGTGTGAAGCAGTACTTC. It translates to CASSHPYPERGGVKQYF. This sequence joins TRBV6-8 and TRBJ2-7, with TRBD2 matching 7 bases. With 5 bases clipped from V and 8 bases from J, the junction kept 21 bases outside the gene matches. The CDR3 sequence is 17 residues long. Germline CDR1 is MNHGY and CDR2 is SAAAGT.

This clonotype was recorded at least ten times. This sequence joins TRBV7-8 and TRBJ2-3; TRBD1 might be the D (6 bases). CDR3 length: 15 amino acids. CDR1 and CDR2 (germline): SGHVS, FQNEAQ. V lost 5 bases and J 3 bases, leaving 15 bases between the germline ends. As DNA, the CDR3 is TGTGCCAGCAGCCCCTTTGGGCAGGGGACAGATACGCAGTATTTT. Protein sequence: CASSPFGQGTDTQYF.

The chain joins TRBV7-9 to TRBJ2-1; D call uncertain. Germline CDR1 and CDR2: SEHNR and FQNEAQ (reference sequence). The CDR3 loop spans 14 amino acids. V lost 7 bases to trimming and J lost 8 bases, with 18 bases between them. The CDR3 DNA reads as TGTGCCAGCATCCTGACCGAGTCCCCGGATGAGCAGTTCTTC. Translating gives CASILTESPDEQFF.

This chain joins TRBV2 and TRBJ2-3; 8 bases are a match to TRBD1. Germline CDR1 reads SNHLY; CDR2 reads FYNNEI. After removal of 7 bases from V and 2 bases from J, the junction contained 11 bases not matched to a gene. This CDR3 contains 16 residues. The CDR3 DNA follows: TGTGCCAGCATTCTAACCGGGACAGGCTACACAGATACGCAGTATTTT. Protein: CASILTGTGYTDTQYF.

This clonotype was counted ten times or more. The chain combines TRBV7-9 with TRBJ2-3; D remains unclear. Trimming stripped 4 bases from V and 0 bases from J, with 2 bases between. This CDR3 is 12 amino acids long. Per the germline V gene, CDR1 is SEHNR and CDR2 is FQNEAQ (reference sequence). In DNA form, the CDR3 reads TGTGCCAGCAGCTCTAGCACAGATACGCAGTATTTT. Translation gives CASSSSTDTQYF.

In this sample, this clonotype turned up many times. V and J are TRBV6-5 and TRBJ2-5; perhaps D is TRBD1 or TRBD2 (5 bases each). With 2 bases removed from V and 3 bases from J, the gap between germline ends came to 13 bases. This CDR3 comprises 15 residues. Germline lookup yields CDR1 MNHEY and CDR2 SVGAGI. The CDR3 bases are TGTGCCAGCAGTTACCCTGGGACGGAAGAAGAGACCCAGTACTTC. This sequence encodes CASSYPGTEEETQYF.

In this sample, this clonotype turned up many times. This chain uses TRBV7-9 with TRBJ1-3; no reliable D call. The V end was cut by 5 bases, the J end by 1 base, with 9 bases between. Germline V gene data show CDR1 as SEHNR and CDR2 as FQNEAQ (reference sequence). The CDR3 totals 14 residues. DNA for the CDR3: TGTGCCAGCAGCCCCGGAGTTTCTGGAAACACCATATATTTT. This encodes CASSPGVSGNTIYF.

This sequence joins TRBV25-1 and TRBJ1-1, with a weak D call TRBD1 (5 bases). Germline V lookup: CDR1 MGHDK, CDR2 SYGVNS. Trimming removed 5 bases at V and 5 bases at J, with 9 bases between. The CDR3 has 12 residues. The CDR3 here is CASSRGRTEAFF. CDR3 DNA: TGTGCCAGCAGTAGGGGAAGGACTGAAGCTTTCTTT.

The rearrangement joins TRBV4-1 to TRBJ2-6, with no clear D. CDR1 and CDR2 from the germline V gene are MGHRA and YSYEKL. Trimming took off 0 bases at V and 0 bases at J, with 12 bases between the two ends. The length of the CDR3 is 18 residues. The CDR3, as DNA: TGCGCCAGCAGCCAAGATCGGGCACTCCTCTCTGGGGCCAACGTCCTGACTTTC. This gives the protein CASSQDRALLSGANVLTF.

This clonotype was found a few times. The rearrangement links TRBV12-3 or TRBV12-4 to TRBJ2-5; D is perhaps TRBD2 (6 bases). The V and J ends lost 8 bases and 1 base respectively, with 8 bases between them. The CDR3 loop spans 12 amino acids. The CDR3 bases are TGTGCCAGCGGCGGGGCCCAAGAGACCCAGTACTTC. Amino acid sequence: CASGGAQETQYF.

CDR3 sequence (DNA): TGTGCCTGGAGTCCCGTGGTGTCGGGCTGGAATGGCTACACCTTC. This encodes CAWSPVVSGWNGYTF. The J gene is TRBJ1-2, the V gene TRBV30; D is uncertain. The CDR3 consists of 15 residues. Germline values: CDR1 GTSNPN, CDR2 SVGIG (reference sequence). Trimming took 2 bases from V and 6 from J, leaving 19 bases between them.

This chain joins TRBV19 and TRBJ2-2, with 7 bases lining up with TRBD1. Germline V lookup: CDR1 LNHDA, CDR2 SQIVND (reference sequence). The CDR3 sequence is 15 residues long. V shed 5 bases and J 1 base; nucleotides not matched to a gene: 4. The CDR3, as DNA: TGTGCCAGTAGTCCCGGGGACAGGAACACCGGGGAGCTGTTTTTT. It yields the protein CASSPGDRNTGELFF. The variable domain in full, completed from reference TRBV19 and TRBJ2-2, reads DGGITQSPKYLFRKEGQNVTLSCEQNLNHDAMYWYRQDPGQGLRLIYYSQIVNDFQKGDIAEGYSVSREKKESFPLTVTSAQKNPTAFYLCASSPGDRNTGELFFGEGSRLTVL.

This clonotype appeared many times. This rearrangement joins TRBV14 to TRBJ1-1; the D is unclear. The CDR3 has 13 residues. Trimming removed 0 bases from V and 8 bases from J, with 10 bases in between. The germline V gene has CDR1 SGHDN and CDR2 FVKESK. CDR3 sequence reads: CASSQDWQREAFF. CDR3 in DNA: TGTGCCAGCAGCCAAGATTGGCAGCGGGAAGCTTTCTTT.

Written as DNA, the CDR3 is TGTGCCAGCAGGGGACCGACGGGGGACTCCTACAATGAGCAGTTCTTC. It is translated as CASRGPTGDSYNEQFF. The rearrangement joins TRBV9 to TRBJ2-1, with D maybe TRBD2 (6 bases). V was shortened by 5 bases and J by 0 bases, with 15 bases between the two germline ends. CDR3 length equals 16 residues. Germline V gene sequence: CDR1 SGDLS, CDR2 YYNGEE. Drawing the rest from reference TRBV9 and TRBJ2-1, the complete variable domain is DSGVTQTPKHLITATGQRVTLRCSPRSGDLSVYWYQQSLDQGLQFLIQYYNGEERAKGNILERFSAQQFPDLHSELNLSSLELGDSALYFCASRGPTGDSYNEQFFGPGTRLTVL.

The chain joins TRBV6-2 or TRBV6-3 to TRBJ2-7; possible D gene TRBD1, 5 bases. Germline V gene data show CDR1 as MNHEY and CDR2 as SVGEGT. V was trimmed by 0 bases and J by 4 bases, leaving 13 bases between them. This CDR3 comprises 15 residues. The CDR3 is CASSYSPGHSYEQYF. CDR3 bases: TGTGCCAGCAGTTACTCGCCAGGACATTCGTACGAGCAGTACTTC.